This section outlines one T cell receptor (beta chain) sequence together with its context. No antigen is known for it. Nothing much larger sits one base from this clone, and base qualities are not available. Inclusion was restricted to participants for whom at least one PBMC sample before ART initiation and at least two post-ART samples were available. All participants with HIV were treated in the United States of America. Before DNA extraction, cryopreserved samples of about 0.9-11 million PBMC were thawed and then washed. At the time of the earliest PBMC sample for each participant with HIV, ages ranged from roughly 20 to 54 years. PBMC samples were contributed by each participant from 1-4 timepoints before ART initiation and 2-8 timepoints after ART initiation, with a median of 7 samples. Serial HIV viral load, CD4+ T-cell count, ART history and demographic data were obtained for every participant. Using a Qiagen kit on a QIAcube, genomic DNA was extracted from unsorted PBMC, with samples processed in batches of 12.

The data are from a study of long-term antiretroviral therapy in people with HIV (dated by TCRdb to the early 2020s). Study-wide context: The earliest samples were collected roughly a decade before the 2015 WHO recommendation for immediate ART, at a time when ART was usually postponed until CD4 counts fell. This retrospective serial study examined whether starting ART and sustained HIV suppression were associated with changes in the composition and diversity of the TRB repertoire in peripheral blood. From 25 to 30 adults with confirmed HIV infection, the cohort provided 150 to 200 cryopreserved PBMC samples, gathered serially across a mean of approximately six years (range 1-12). Of the 30 or so participants with HIV, some 12 were female. No cross-contamination during QIAcube processing turned up in test extractions that ran a monoclonal T-cell line alongside approximately 35 polyclonal samples.

Findings and caveats that apply to the study as a whole: ART initiation was associated with a significant increase in TRB diversity, but diversity stayed significantly below transplant donor controls even after long-term ART. Inferences about post-ART repertoire changes were limited because no data were available on ART adherence, viral resistance or therapy changes. Compared with controls, HIV repertoires had narrower CDR3 length ranges, and the network structure pointed to an antigen-experienced repertoire that shifted only slightly toward naive after ART. Expanded TRB clones identified before ART initiation dominated the repertoire across all time points, though the dominance fluctuated and decreased in many PLHIV after ART. Since PBMC availability was limited, sequencing covered only the TCR beta chain, with no alpha chain pairing. The samples span the years 2004 to 2017, and the ART regimens used at that time may not be as effective as current regimens. Because pre-ART samples had limited cell numbers, profiling was done on unsorted PBMC rather than on sorted CD4+ and CD8+ T cells.

The immunoSEQ hsTCRB v3.0 assay was used at survey level resolution to sequence the TRB variable region. A depth of roughly 35,000-55,000 T-cell genomes per sample was targeted for TRB sequencing. An Illumina MiSeq with a v3 150-cycle kit was used to sequence the pooled TRB libraries. Regarding the original processing steps: Analysis of repertoires was carried out in R inside a reproducible Nextflow workflow spanning QC, data transformation and analysis. Custom analyses were implemented in LymphoSeq2, an R package for AIRR-Seq data exploration. Several samples yielding fewer than 5000 total TRB sequences were excluded, leaving 188 analyzed HIV repertoires. Among the 180 or so HIV repertoires that were kept, around 60 were collected before ART initiation and roughly 130 were collected after ART initiation. Repertoires were downsampled to 5000 TRB nucleotide sequences, and summary statistics were averaged over 100 downsampling iterations. Only TRB sequences with CDR3 regions of at least seven amino acids were retained for analysis. Two measures captured diversity: a Shannon entropy-derived clonality score and the Gini coefficient. In the repertoire networks, any two of the top 5000 CDR3 amino acid sequences were connected whenever the two sequences differed by an edit distance of one. GLIPH2 predicted antigen specificity groups and MHC restriction for TRB CDR3 amino acid sequences. Known CMV, EBV, HIV or tissue antigen associations were flagged by matching CDR3 amino acid sequences against VDJdb and McPAS-TCR. Pre-ART, post-ART and control groups were compared with Wilcoxon signed-rank tests and Holm-Bonferroni correction. What TCRdb holds here is the immuneACCESS table cut down to in-frame rearrangements. Part of the clones is not present; checked against another copy, under half of the missing clones reflect an unresolved V gene, and the others are unexplained. D and trimming were read from the DNA, whereas the V and J calls and clone size are those reported in that table. For this sample the table gives roughly 17,000 clones, of which roughly 90% were detected only once. The ten largest account for roughly 8.3% of the sample.

V is pruned by 6 bases and J by 7 bases, leaving 5 bases of the junction without a gene match. There are 13 amino acids in the CDR3, from cysteine to phenylalanine inclusive. The retained sequence is limited to the CDR3, 39 bases, with the frame set at the first base. Per the germline V gene, SNHLY is the CDR1 and FYNNEI is the CDR2. Sequences were derived from unsorted PBMCs, sampled 0.3 years after starting antiretroviral therapy. This clonotype was obtained from a man in his fifties or sixties with HIV. The chain is assembled from TRBV2 and TRBJ2-2; 7 middle bases align to TRBD2. The CDR3 protein: CASRERGDGELFF. The nucleotides read TGTGCCAGCAGGGAACGGGGGGACGGGGAGCTGTTTTTT. The entire variable domain, with the stretches around the CDR3 drawn from the reference TRBV2 and TRBJ2-2 proteins, is EPEVTQTPSHQVTQMGQEVILRCVPISNHLYFYWYRQILGQKVEFLVSFYNNEISEKSEIFDDQFSVERPDGSNFTLKIRSTKLEDSAMYFCASRERGDGELFFGEGSRLTVL.